This T cell receptor (beta chain) was sequenced in a study of T cell repertoires in cytomegalovirus infection (dated by TCRdb to about 2019). Background on the whole study: The HLA type of each donor mattered for the analysis, because public TCR beta signatures pointed to carriage of CMV infection along with the matching HLA type.

The CDR3 contains 13 residues, cysteine and phenylalanine counted. The DNA shown is the 39-base CDR3, in frame from base 1. V was cut back by 5 bases and J by 3 bases, leaving a gap of 9 bases between them. Sequences SGHNT (CDR1) and YYREEE (CDR2) are obtained from the germline V gene (reference sequence). The full study reports these points: In both this cohort and an independent roughly 350-donor cohort, the cumulative frequency of public TCR beta family members distinguished carriers of CMV infection plus the relevant HLA type. In the ex vivo response, HLA-C-restricted CMV-specific TCR beta clonotypes were dominant, and in two of eight donors the single most frequent clonotype came from this HLA-C-restricted group.

Notes on this clonotype: The specificity of this receptor is unknown. Base-call qualities are not available, and no considerably larger clone is one nucleotide away.

Sequencing was carried out with an Illumina HiSeq 1500. TCRdb trimmed public reads at Q25 via fastp, called clones via MiXCR and kept in-frame beta chains. Identical CDR3 protein sequences are pooled into one entry, listed with their most common genes and DNA. This sample comprises 150,000 to 200,000 distinct CDR3 sequences, 25% to 30% of them detected only once. 31% of the sample goes to the ten largest clones. The TCR was taken from a human donor in good health (CMV status not recorded). Some clones in this sample may be carry-over from other donors' samples. The sequence links TRBV5-4 to TRBJ2-4, with a weak D call of TRBD1 (6 bases match). Material for sequencing was PBMCs. The bases are TGTGCCAGCAGACAGGGTTTCAAAAACATTCAGTACTTC. This codes for CASRQGFKNIQYF.